The 24 T cell receptor beta chains below were found in one sample sequenced in a study of beta chain features in type 1 diabetes. Expressed TCRB transcripts were sequenced because the entire RNA isolate underwent reverse transcription. Generated by immunoSEQ multiplex PCR, the TCRdb table keeps only in-frame clones and is missing some. The sample has roughly 500,000 clones, over 10% seen once. The sequenced material came from naive CD4+ T cells from blood. Receptor source: a young woman in good health.

The V call is TRBV19, the J call TRBJ2-7; TRBD1 matches 11 bases. J gave up 3 bases and V 8 bases, and 3 bases lay outside the gene matches. CDR3 size: 13 residues. Germline CDR1 LNHDA, CDR2 SQIVND (reference sequence). CDR3 sequence (DNA): TGTGCCAGTGGACAGGGGGCACTCTACGAGCAGTACTTC. Translating it yields CASGQGALYEQYF. Combining the CDR3 with reference TRBV19 and TRBJ2-7 gives the whole variable domain DGGITQSPKYLFRKEGQNVTLSCEQNLNHDAMYWYRQDPGQGLRLIYYSQIVNDFQKGDIAEGYSVSREKKESFPLTVTSAQKNPTAFYLCASGQGALYEQYFGPGTRLTVT.

This clone was seen a handful of times. The chain is built from TRBV11-2 and TRBJ2-4, with 7 bases fitting TRBD2. The ends lost 3 bases at V and 10 bases at J; junction bases unmatched: 12. The CDR3 is 15 amino acids. Germline lookup yields CDR1 SGHAT and CDR2 FQNNGV. CDR3 DNA: TGTGCCAGCAGCTTTGTCCGGGGGGAGGTACGGATTCAGTACTTC. This gives the protein CASSFVRGEVRIQYF. The full variable domain, in which reference TRBV11-2 and TRBJ2-4 provide the parts outside the CDR3, is EAGVAQSPRYKIIEKRQSVAFWCNPISGHATLYWYQQILGQGPKLLIQFQNNGVVDDSQLPKDRFSAERLKGVDSTLKIQPAKLEDSAVYLCASSFVRGEVRIQYFGAGTRLSVL.

This clone occurred a few times. The rearrangement joins TRBV15 to TRBJ1-5, with 7 bases matching TRBD1. Germline lookup yields CDR1 LNHNV and CDR2 YYDKDF (reference sequence). The CDR3 is 13 residues long. V gave up 8 bases and J gave up 5 bases; unmatched junction bases: 6. The CDR3 loop is CATRGQEYQPQHF. DNA for the CDR3: TGTGCCACCCGAGGACAGGAGTATCAGCCCCAGCATTTT.

Only a few counts were recorded for this clone. The chain links TRBV7-2 to TRBJ2-6; no clear D gene. The V end was cut by 5 bases, the J end by 0 bases, with 8 bases between. Germline lookup yields CDR1 SGHTA and CDR2 FQGNSA. CDR3 length: 15 residues. As DNA, the CDR3 is TGTGCCAGCAGCGTCCAGGACTCTGGGGCCAACGTCCTGACTTTC. The encoded protein is CASSVQDSGANVLTF. The full variable domain, its missing parts supplied by reference TRBV7-2 and TRBJ2-6, is GAGVSQSPSNKVTEKGKDVELRCDPISGHTALYWYRQSLGQGLEFLIYFQGNSAPDKSGLPSDRFSAERTGGSVSTLTIQRTQQEDSAVYLCASSVQDSGANVLTFGAGSRLTVL.

This clone was found a few times. The sample has other DNA sequences that encode this CDR3 too. This rearrangement joins TRBV9 to TRBJ2-2; D remains ambiguous. Trimming removed 1 base from V and 0 bases from J, with 4 bases in between. The CDR3 is made up of 14 amino acids. Germline values: CDR1 SGDLS, CDR2 YYNGEE. In DNA, the CDR3 is TGTGCCAGCAGCGTATCACCGAACACCGGGGAGCTGTTTTTT. It yields the protein CASSVSPNTGELFF.

This clone has a handful of counts. This rearrangement joins TRBV13 to TRBJ1-2; possibly TRBD1 for D (5 bases). The germline V gene has CDR1 PRHDT and CDR2 FYEKMQ (reference sequence). The CDR3 contains 15 residues. V gave up 5 bases and J gave up 4 bases, with 17 bases separating them. DNA for the CDR3: TGTGCCAGCAGCCCCCGGCGGGGCGCTGGCTATGGCTACACCTTC. Its translation: CASSPRRGAGYGYTF. The full variable domain, completed using reference TRBV13 and TRBJ1-2, is AAGVIQSPRHLIKEKRETATLKCYPIPRHDTVYWYQQGPGQDPQFLISFYEKMQSDKGSIPDRFSAQQFSDYHSELNMSSLELGDSALYFCASSPRRGAGYGYTFGSGTRLTVV.

There are a few counts of this clone. The chain couples TRBV7-2 to TRBJ2-5, with D hard to call. CDR1 SGHTA and CDR2 FQGNSA come from the germline V gene. The V gene lost 2 bases and the J gene lost 5 bases, with 3 bases spanning the gap. This CDR3 comprises 11 residues. CDR3 loop: CASSLYETQYF. The CDR3 bases are TGTGCCAGCAGCTTATATGAGACCCAGTACTTC.

The chain joins TRBV7-2 to TRBJ2-5; 8 bases line up with TRBD2. Germline V gene data show CDR1 as SGHTA and CDR2 as FQGNSA. The ends lost 7 bases at V and 5 bases at J; junction bases unmatched: 12. This CDR3 region has 15 residues. CDR3 sequence: CASMKGGTRWETQYF. The CDR3 nucleotides read TGTGCCAGCATGAAGGGGGGGACTAGGTGGGAGACCCAGTACTTC. Full variable domain (outside the CDR3, taken from reference TRBV7-2 and TRBJ2-5): GAGVSQSPSNKVTEKGKDVELRCDPISGHTALYWYRQSLGQGLEFLIYFQGNSAPDKSGLPSDRFSAERTGGSVSTLTIQRTQQEDSAVYLCASMKGGTRWETQYFGPGTRLLVL.

The rearrangement links TRBV7-2 to TRBJ2-5; 8 bases are a match to TRBD2. Germline trimming cut 3 bases from V and 7 bases from J; bases unmatched to any gene: 13. Germline loops: CDR1 SGHTA, CDR2 FQGNSA. CDR3 size: 16 residues. Written as DNA, the CDR3 is TGTGCCAGCAGCTTGGGCGCCAGCGGGGGCTCTAGGACCCAGTACTTC. Residues: CASSLGASGGSRTQYF. Full variable domain (remainder filled in from reference TRBV7-2 and TRBJ2-5): GAGVSQSPSNKVTEKGKDVELRCDPISGHTALYWYRQSLGQGLEFLIYFQGNSAPDKSGLPSDRFSAERTGGSVSTLTIQRTQQEDSAVYLCASSLGASGGSRTQYFGPGTRLLVL.

This clone has more than one count but fewer than ten. The CDR3 DNA is TGCAGCGCAGGGACAGGACCGAATGGCTACACCTTC. Its protein is CSAGTGPNGYTF. This sequence joins TRBV29-1 and TRBJ1-2; TRBD1 aligns across 8 bases. The CDR3 covers 12 residues. The germline gives CDR1 SQVTM, CDR2 ANQGSEA. With V trimmed by 7 bases and J by 6 bases, 7 bases remained unmatched.

This clone was found a few times. The chain joins TRBV16 to TRBJ1-4; no clear D. V lost 2 bases to trimming and J lost 5 bases, with 12 bases between them. The CDR3 is 15 residues long. The germline V gene has CDR1 KGHSY and CDR2 FQNENV. The CDR3 sequence: CASSQIKKGNEKLFF. CDR3 DNA: TGTGCCAGCAGCCAAATTAAGAAAGGAAATGAAAAACTGTTTTTT.

This clone was observed a few times. V gene TRBV29-1 combines with J gene TRBJ2-5; the D is unclear. The CDR3 runs to 12 residues. V was shortened by 0 bases and J by 4 bases, with 6 bases between the two germline ends. CDR1 is SQVTM and CDR2 is ANQGSEA in the germline V gene. The CDR3 reads CSVEDLGETQYF. CDR3 nucleotides: TGCAGCGTTGAAGATCTGGGAGAGACCCAGTACTTC.

This clone showed up just a few times. The chain has TRBV7-2 and TRBJ2-2; D uncertain. Germline CDR1 SGHTA, CDR2 FQGNSA. This CDR3 contains 15 residues. V lost 2 bases and J 6 bases, leaving 13 bases between the germline ends. The CDR3 DNA reads TGTGCCAGCAGCTTAATGTCCGAAGTCGCCGGGGAGCTGTTTTTT. Amino acids: CASSLMSEVAGELFF.

V usage is TRBV7-2 and J usage is TRBJ1-2; D might be TRBD1 (5 bases). The CDR3 has 15 amino acids. Per germline, CDR1 SGHTA and CDR2 FQGNSA. With 5 bases removed from V and 6 bases from J, the gap between germline ends came to 19 bases. The chain's CDR3 is CASSPSGTRQNGYTF. The CDR3 region has the DNA TGTGCCAGCAGCCCATCCGGGACCCGGCAGAATGGCTACACCTTC.

The chain links TRBV30 to TRBJ2-1; perhaps D is TRBD1 or TRBD2 (5 bases each). The germline CDR1 and CDR2 sequences are GTSNPN and SVGIG (reference sequence). This CDR3 contains 16 residues. Trimming took off 1 base at V and 2 bases at J, with 15 bases between the two ends. CDR3 in amino acids: CAWSGLGTYTYNEQFF. The CDR3 DNA sequence: TGTGCCTGGAGTGGATTGGGGACGTATACCTACAATGAGCAGTTCTTC.

This clone was seen a few times. The chain recombines TRBV4-3 with TRBJ2-3; 11 positions match TRBD2. Germline V gene sequence: CDR1 LGHNA, CDR2 YSLEER. This CDR3 has 15 residues. With V trimmed by 2 bases and J by 6 bases, 4 bases remained unmatched. In nucleotides, the CDR3 is TGCGCCAGCAGCCAACTTCTAGCGGGGGGTGATACGCAGTATTTT. Translation: CASSQLLAGGDTQYF.

This clone was seen only a few times. The V call is TRBV27, the J call TRBJ2-1, with a weak D call TRBD1 (6 bases). This CDR3 spans 12 amino acids. Germline CDR1 MNHEY, CDR2 SMNVEV (reference sequence). V lost 5 bases and J 11 bases, leaving 13 bases between the germline ends. CDR3 DNA: TGTGCCAGCAGTCCATTAACAGGGAAGCAGTTCTTC. The encoded protein is CASSPLTGKQFF.

This clone was detected only a few times. The chain links TRBV20-1 to TRBJ2-5; no reliable D call. There are 10 residues in the CDR3. The V and J ends lost 7 bases and 4 bases respectively, with 7 bases between them. CDR1 and CDR2 from the germline V gene are DFQATT and SNEGSKA (reference sequence). Here the CDR3 reads CSVGRETQYF. CDR3 DNA sequence: TGCAGTGTTGGAAGAGAGACCCAGTACTTC.

The rearrangement joins TRBV7-2 to TRBJ2-7; TRBD2 is a possible D gene (6 bases). V dropped 5 bases and J dropped 1 base, with 15 bases sitting between them. This CDR3 region has 15 residues. Germline V gene data show CDR1 as SGHTA and CDR2 as FQGNSA. CDR3 sequence: CASSNRDSLSYEQYF. The CDR3 bases are TGTGCCAGCAGCAACCGGGACTCCCTTTCCTACGAGCAGTACTTC. The full variable domain, in which reference TRBV7-2 and TRBJ2-7 provide the parts outside the CDR3, is GAGVSQSPSNKVTEKGKDVELRCDPISGHTALYWYRQSLGQGLEFLIYFQGNSAPDKSGLPSDRFSAERTGGSVSTLTIQRTQQEDSAVYLCASSNRDSLSYEQYFGPGTRLTVT.

This clone was observed a few times. The CDR3 region has the DNA TGTGCCAGCAGCGCCCGGAAGCCCCTACAGTTAAGCTCCTACAATGAGCAGTTCTTC. Amino acids: CASSARKPLQLSSYNEQFF. J is TRBJ2-1 and V is TRBV7-9; no firm D call. V lost 5 bases and J lost 0, with 23 bases in between. The CDR3 contains 19 residues. Germline V gene sequence: CDR1 SEHNR, CDR2 FQNEAQ (reference sequence).

This clone was seen more than once but under ten times. The V and J genes are TRBV29-1 and TRBJ1-2; 8 bases fit TRBD1. Germline V gene sequence: CDR1 SQVTM, CDR2 ANQGSEA. V trimming: 7 bases; J trimming: 7 bases; junction bases outside the gene matches: 11. The CDR3 has 13 residues. The CDR3 nucleotides read TGCAGCGCAATGGACAGGGATAAGGGTGGCTACACCTTC. Protein: CSAMDRDKGGYTF.

The V call is TRBV13, the J call TRBJ2-7; 9 bases are a match to TRBD1. The germline gives CDR1 PRHDT, CDR2 FYEKMQ (reference sequence). After removal of 5 bases from V and 3 bases from J, the junction contained 8 bases not matched to a gene. The CDR3 runs 15 residues. The CDR3 here is CASSPTGTGIYEQYF. The CDR3 DNA reads TGTGCCAGCAGCCCGACCGGGACAGGGATCTACGAGCAGTACTTC.

The chain is built from TRBV7-9 and TRBJ2-7; D possibly corresponds to TRBD1 (5 bases). This CDR3 is built from 12 residues. Germline lookup yields CDR1 SEHNR and CDR2 FQNEAQ (reference sequence). V lost 6 bases and J 4 bases, leaving 10 bases between the germline ends. The CDR3 loop reads CASRLTGYEQYF. The CDR3 DNA reads TGTGCCAGCAGACTCACAGGATACGAGCAGTACTTC.

Only a few counts were recorded for this clone. The chain is built from TRBV6-1 and TRBJ2-7, with 7 bases lining up with TRBD2. Trimming took 8 bases from V and 3 from J; bases not matched to a gene: 7. Per the germline V gene, CDR1 is MNHNS and CDR2 is SASEGT. The CDR3 consists of 13 residues. CDR3 in DNA: TGTGCCAGCGGTAAGCGGGGATACTACGAGCAGTACTTC. The encoded protein is CASGKRGYYEQYF.